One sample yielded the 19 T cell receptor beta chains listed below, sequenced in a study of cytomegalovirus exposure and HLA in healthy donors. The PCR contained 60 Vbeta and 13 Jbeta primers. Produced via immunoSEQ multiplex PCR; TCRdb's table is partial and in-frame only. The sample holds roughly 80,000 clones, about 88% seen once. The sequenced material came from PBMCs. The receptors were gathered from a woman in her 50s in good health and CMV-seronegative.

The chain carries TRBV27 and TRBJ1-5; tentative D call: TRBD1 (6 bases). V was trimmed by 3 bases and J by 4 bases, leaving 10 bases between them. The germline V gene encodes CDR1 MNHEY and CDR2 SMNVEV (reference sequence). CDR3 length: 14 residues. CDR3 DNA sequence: TGTGCCAGCAGTTTGGGGCAGGGGAATCAGCCCCAGCATTTT. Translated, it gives CASSLGQGNQPQHF.

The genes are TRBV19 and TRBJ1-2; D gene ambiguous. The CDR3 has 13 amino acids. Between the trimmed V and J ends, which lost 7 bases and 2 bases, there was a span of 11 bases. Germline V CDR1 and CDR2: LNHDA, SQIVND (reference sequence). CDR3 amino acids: CASNPGLNYGYTF. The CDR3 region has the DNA TGTGCCAGTAATCCCGGACTGAACTATGGCTACACCTTC.

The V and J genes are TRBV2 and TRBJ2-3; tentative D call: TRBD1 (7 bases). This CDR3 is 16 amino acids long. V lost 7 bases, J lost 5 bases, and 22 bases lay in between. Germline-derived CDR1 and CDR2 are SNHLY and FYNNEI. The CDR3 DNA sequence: TGTGCCAGCACTCAGGGGGGCGGCGGAGGGGGAGATACGCAGTATTTT. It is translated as CASTQGGGGGGDTQYF.

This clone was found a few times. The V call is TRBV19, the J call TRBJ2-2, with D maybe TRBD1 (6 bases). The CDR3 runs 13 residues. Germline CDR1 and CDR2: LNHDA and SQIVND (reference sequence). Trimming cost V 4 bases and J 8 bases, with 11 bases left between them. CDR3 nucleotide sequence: TGTGCCAGTAGTACACAGGGTTTAGGGGAGCTGTTTTTT. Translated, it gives CASSTQGLGELFF.

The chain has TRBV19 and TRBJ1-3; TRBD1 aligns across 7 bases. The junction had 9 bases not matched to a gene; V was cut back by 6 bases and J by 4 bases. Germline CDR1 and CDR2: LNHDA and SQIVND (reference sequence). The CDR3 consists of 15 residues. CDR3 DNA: TGTGCCAGTAGCCTTGAGGGGGCATCAGGAAACACCATATATTTT. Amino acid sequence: CASSLEGASGNTIYF.

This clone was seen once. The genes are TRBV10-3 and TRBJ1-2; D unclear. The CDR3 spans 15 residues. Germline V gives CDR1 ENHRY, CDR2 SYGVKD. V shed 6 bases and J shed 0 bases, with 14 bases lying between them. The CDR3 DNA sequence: TGTGCCATCAGACGCGAGACCGGGACTAACTATGGCTACACCTTC. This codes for CAIRRETGTNYGYTF.

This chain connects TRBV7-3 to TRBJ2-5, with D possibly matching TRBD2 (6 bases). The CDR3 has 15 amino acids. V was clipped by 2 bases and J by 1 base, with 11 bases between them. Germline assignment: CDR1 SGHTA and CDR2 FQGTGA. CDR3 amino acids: CASSLSGGIQETQYF. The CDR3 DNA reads TGTGCCAGCAGCTTATCCGGGGGAATCCAAGAGACCCAGTACTTC. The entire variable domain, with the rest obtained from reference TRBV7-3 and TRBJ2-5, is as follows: GAGVSQTPSNKVTEKGKYVELRCDPISGHTALYWYRQSLGQGPEFLIYFQGTGAADDSGLPNDRFFAVRPEGSVSTLKIQRTERGDSAVYLCASSLSGGIQETQYFGPGTRLLVL.

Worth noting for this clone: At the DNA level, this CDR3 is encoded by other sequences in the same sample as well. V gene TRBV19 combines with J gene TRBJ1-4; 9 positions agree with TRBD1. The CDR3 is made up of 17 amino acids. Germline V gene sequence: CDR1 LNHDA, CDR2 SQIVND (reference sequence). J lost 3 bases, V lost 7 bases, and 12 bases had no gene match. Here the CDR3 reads CASTTWVNRGPNEKLFF. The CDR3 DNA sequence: TGTGCCAGTACCACCTGGGTGAACAGGGGGCCTAATGAAAAACTGTTTTTT.

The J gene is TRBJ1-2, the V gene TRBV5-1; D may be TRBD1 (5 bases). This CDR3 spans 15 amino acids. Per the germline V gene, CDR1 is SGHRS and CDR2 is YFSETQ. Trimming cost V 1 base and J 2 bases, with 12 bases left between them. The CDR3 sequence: CASSLNQGTNYGYTF. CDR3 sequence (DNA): TGCGCCAGCAGCTTGAATCAGGGAACAAACTATGGCTACACCTTC.

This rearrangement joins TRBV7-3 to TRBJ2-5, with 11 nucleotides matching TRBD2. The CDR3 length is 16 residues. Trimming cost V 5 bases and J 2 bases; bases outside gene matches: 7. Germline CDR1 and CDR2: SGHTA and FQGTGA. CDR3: CASSLASGGNQETQYF. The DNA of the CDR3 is TGTGCCAGCAGCCTAGCTAGCGGGGGGAATCAAGAGACCCAGTACTTC.

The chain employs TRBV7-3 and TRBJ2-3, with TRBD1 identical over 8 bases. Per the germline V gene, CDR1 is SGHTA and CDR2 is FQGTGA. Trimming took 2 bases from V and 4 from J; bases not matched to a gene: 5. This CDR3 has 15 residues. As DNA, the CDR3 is TGTGCCAGCAGCTTAGTGGGACAGGTGTCAGATACGCAGTATTTT. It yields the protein CASSLVGQVSDTQYF. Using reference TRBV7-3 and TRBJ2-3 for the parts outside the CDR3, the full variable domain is GAGVSQTPSNKVTEKGKYVELRCDPISGHTALYWYRQSLGQGPEFLIYFQGTGAADDSGLPNDRFFAVRPEGSVSTLKIQRTERGDSAVYLCASSLVGQVSDTQYFGPGTRLTVL.

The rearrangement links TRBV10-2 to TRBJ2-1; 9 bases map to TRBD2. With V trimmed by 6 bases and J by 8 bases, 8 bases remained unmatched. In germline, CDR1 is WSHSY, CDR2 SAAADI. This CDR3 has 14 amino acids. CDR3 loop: CASRALTSGYEQFF. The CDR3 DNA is TGCGCCAGCAGAGCCCTGACTAGCGGTTATGAGCAGTTCTTC.

Here the CDR3 DNA reads TGCAGTGCCAAACAGGGAAACGAGCAGTACGTC. It specifies CSAKQGNEQYV. The chain has TRBV20-1 and TRBJ2-7, with a possible D match to TRBD1 (6 bases). The CDR3 has 11 residues. The V and J ends lost 6 bases and 5 bases respectively, with 11 bases between them. The germline V gene encodes CDR1 DFQATT and CDR2 SNEGSKA (reference sequence).

The CDR3 spells CASSRTLPTEAFF. In DNA, the CDR3 is TGTGCCAGCAGTAGGACACTCCCCACTGAAGCTTTCTTT. The V gene is TRBV6-1, the J gene TRBJ1-1; D possibly corresponds to TRBD1 (5 bases). V dropped 5 bases and J dropped 4 bases, with 11 bases sitting between them. From germline, CDR1 is MNHNS and CDR2 SASEGT. This CDR3 has 13 residues.

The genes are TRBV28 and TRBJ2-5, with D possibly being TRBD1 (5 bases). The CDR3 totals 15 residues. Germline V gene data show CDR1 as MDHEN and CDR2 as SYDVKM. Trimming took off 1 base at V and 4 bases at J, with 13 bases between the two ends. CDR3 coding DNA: TGTGCCAGCAGTTTATCTAGGGGAATGGGAGAGACCCAGTACTTC. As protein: CASSLSRGMGETQYF. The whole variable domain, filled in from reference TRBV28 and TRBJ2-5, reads DVKVTQSSRYLVKRTGEKVFLECVQDMDHENMFWYRQDPGLGLRLIYFSYDVKMKEKGDIPEGYSVSREKKERFSLILESASTNQTSMYLCASSLSRGMGETQYFGPGTRLLVL.

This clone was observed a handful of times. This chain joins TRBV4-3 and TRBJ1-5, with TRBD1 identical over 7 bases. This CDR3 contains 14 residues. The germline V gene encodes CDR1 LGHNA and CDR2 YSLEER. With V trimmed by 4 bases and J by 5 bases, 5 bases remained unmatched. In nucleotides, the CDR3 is TGCGCCAGCAGCCCTCGGACAGGCGATCAGCCCCAGCATTTT. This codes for CASSPRTGDQPQHF.

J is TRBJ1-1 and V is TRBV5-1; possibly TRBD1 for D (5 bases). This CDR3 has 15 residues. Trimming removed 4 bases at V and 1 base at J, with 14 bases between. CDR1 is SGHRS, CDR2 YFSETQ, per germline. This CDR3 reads CASSPGGTENTEAFF. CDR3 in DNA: TGCGCCAGCAGCCCCGGGGGGACGGAGAACACTGAAGCTTTCTTT.

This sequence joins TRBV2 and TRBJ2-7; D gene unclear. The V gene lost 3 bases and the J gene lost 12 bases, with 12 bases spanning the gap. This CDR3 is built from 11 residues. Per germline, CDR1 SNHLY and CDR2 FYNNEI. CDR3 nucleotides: TGTGCCAGCAGTGACTTGGTCAGTCGGTACTTC. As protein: CASSDLVSRYF.

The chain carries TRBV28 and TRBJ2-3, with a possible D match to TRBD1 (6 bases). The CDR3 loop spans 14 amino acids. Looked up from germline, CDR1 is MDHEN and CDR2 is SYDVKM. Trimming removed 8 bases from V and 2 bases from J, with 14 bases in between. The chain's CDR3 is CASRERTVTDTQYF. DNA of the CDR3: TGTGCCAGCCGAGAGCGGACAGTCACAGATACGCAGTATTTT.